These T cell receptor beta chains were read from a single sample in a study of T cell changes during pregnancy in multiple sclerosis. Only in-frame clones appear in the TCRdb table, and some are missing; sequencing was by immunoSEQ multiplex PCR. In the table there are roughly 55,000 clones, around 93% of which are singletons. This specimen consisted of CD4+ T cells from peripheral blood mononuclear cells, obtained after pregnancy. Source of these receptors: a female donor in good health, enrolled as a control in a pregnancy study. CDR3s include the opening cysteine and the closing phenylalanine or tryptophan. D genes are given only for firm matches. Expanded clones are given a class, and other clones once, few, many or no size at all.

v_call	clone_size	d_call	j_call	cdr3_aa	cdr3_nt
TRBV6-5	NA	NA	TRBJ1-6	CASRSGTFSSPLHF	TGTGCCAGCAGGTCCGGGACATTTTCCTCACCCCTCCACTTT
TRBV19	NA	TRBD2	TRBJ2-3	CASSIFAGGPSSTDTQYF	TGTGCCAGTAGTATCTTCGCGGGGGGACCCTCTAGCACAGATACGCAGTATTTT
TRBV18	NA	NA	TRBJ1-1	CASSPQGSSEAFF	TGTGCCAGCTCACCACAGGGGTCGAGTGAAGCTTTCTTT
TRBV2	NA	NA	TRBJ2-2	CASSEKTAGFAGELFF	TGTGCCAGCAGTGAGAAGACAGCCGGTTTCGCCGGGGAGCTGTTTTTT
TRBV6-1	NA	NA	TRBJ2-5	CASRLRGQETQYF	TGTGCCAGCAGATTGAGAGGTCAAGAGACCCAGTACTTC
TRBV18	NA	NA	TRBJ1-2	CASSQTGTTGYTF	TGTGCCAGCTCACAGACCGGGACAACTGGCTACACCTTC
TRBV9	NA	NA	TRBJ1-1	CASSLTGTFSTEAFF	TGTGCCAGCAGCTTGACAGGAACTTTTAGCACTGAAGCTTTCTTT
TRBV7-6	few	NA	TRBJ1-3	CASSLAPPGQSSGNTIYF	TGTGCCAGCAGCTTAGCGCCTCCAGGGCAGAGCTCTGGAAACACCATATATTTT
TRBV9	NA	TRBD1	TRBJ1-2	CASSDRGRHGYTF	TGTGCCAGCAGCGACAGGGGGCGGCATGGCTACACCTTC
TRBV5-1	NA	NA	TRBJ2-2	CASSPDYNTGELFF	TGCGCCAGCAGCCCCGACTACAACACCGGGGAGCTGTTTTTT
TRBV5-5	NA	TRBD2	TRBJ2-1	CASSLIAGVSSYNEQFF	TGTGCCAGCAGCCTCATAGCGGGGGTGAGCTCCTACAATGAGCAGTTCTTC
TRBV19	NA	NA	TRBJ1-4	CASSTGAATNEKLFF	TGTGCCAGTAGTACTGGGGCCGCAACTAATGAAAAACTGTTTTTT
TRBV5-4	few	NA	TRBJ1-1	CASSLVRSNTEAFF	TGTGCCAGCAGCTTAGTGAGGTCGAACACTGAAGCTTTCTTT
TRBV18	NA	NA	TRBJ1-1	CASSQQETNTEAFF	TGTGCCAGCTCACAACAGGAGACGAACACTGAAGCTTTCTTT
TRBV7-9	NA	NA	TRBJ2-7	CASSLAFGTPVSEQYF	TGTGCCAGCAGCTTAGCTTTCGGGACACCGGTTAGCGAGCAGTACTTC
TRBV18	NA	TRBD1	TRBJ1-4	CASSQTGGNEKLFF	TGTGCCAGCTCGCAGACAGGGGGCAATGAAAAACTGTTTTTT
TRBV4-3	NA	TRBD2	TRBJ2-3	CASSPAGGPTDTQYF	TGCGCCAGCAGCCCAGCGGGGGGGCCCACAGATACGCAGTATTTT
TRBV28	NA	TRBD1	TRBJ1-6	CASRGQGTYNSPLHF	TGTGCCAGCAGGGGACAGGGGACCTATAATTCACCCCTCCACTTT
TRBV7-8	NA	TRBD2	TRBJ2-1	CASSETSGGTNEQFF	TGTGCCAGCAGCGAGACTAGCGGGGGGACGAATGAGCAGTTCTTC
TRBV5-6	NA	TRBD1	TRBJ1-1	CASSAGQSNTEAFF	TGTGCCAGCAGCGCGGGACAGAGTAACACTGAAGCTTTCTTT
TRBV4-1	NA	NA	TRBJ1-5	CASSQDPGGRNQPQHF	TGCGCCAGCAGCCAAGATCCGGGGGGTCGGAATCAGCCCCAGCATTTT
TRBV30	NA	NA	TRBJ2-5	CAWRAVQTQYF	TGTGCCTGGAGGGCGGTTCAGACCCAGTACTTC
TRBV5-1	once	TRBD1	TRBJ1-3	CASSAGTAKRGTIYF	TGCGCCAGCAGCGCTGGGACAGCGAAACGAGGCACCATATATTTT
TRBV4-1	NA	NA	TRBJ2-3	CASSPSRPGDTQYF	TGCGCCAGCAGCCCCTCGCGGCCCGGGGATACGCAGTATTTT
TRBV30	NA	NA	TRBJ1-1	CAWSVSAPWRGEAFF	TGTGCCTGGAGTGTATCGGCTCCCTGGAGGGGTGAAGCTTTCTTT
TRBV30	NA	NA	TRBJ1-2	CAWSTTNYGYTF	TGTGCCTGGAGTACAACGAACTATGGCTACACCTTC
TRBV6-1	NA	NA	TRBJ2-1	CASSRGVRGSREQFF	TGTGCCAGCAGTCGAGGGGTTAGGGGGTCTCGTGAGCAGTTCTTC
TRBV4-3	once	TRBD1	TRBJ1-6	CASSQDWTGASPLHF	TGCGCCAGCAGCCAAGATTGGACAGGGGCTTCACCCCTCCACTTT
TRBV18	NA	TRBD1	TRBJ1-2	CASSPPGQGSGYTF	TGTGCCAGCTCACCCCCGGGACAGGGGTCTGGCTACACCTTC
TRBV5-6	NA	NA	TRBJ1-1	CASTLRGGNTEAFF	TGTGCCAGCACCCTCCGGGGGGGGAACACTGAAGCTTTCTTT
TRBV6-5	NA	NA	TRBJ1-1	CASSPNRAEAFF	TGTGCCAGCAGTCCGAACAGGGCTGAAGCTTTCTTT
TRBV7-8	NA	TRBD1	TRBJ2-2	CASSKRDRGHTGELFF	TGTGCCAGCAGCAAGAGGGACAGGGGGCACACCGGGGAGCTGTTTTTT
TRBV2	NA	NA	TRBJ2-6	CASSQLSGANVLTF	TGTGCCAGCAGTCAGTTGTCTGGGGCCAACGTCCTGACTTTC
TRBV4-3	NA	NA	TRBJ1-5	CASSPNRPQHF	TGCGCCAGCAGCCCAAACAGGCCCCAGCATTTT
TRBV18	NA	NA	TRBJ2-7	CASSRGEALSPYEQYF	TGTGCCAGCTCACGGGGGGAGGCTCTCTCTCCCTACGAGCAGTACTTC
TRBV7-3	NA	NA	TRBJ1-1	CASSLQGNTEAFF	TGTGCCAGCAGCCTCCAGGGAAACACTGAAGCTTTCTTT
TRBV7-2	NA	NA	TRBJ2-2	CASSLMTGNTGELFF	TGTGCCAGCAGCTTGATGACAGGGAACACCGGGGAGCTGTTTTTT
TRBV30	NA	TRBD2	TRBJ2-1	CAWRGDWRGNNEQFF	TGTGCCTGGCGGGGGGACTGGCGGGGGAACAATGAGCAGTTCTTC
TRBV5-4	NA	TRBD1	TRBJ1-1	CASSLLNRGTEAFF	TGTGCCAGCAGCTTGCTGAACAGGGGCACTGAAGCTTTCTTT
TRBV6-1	NA	NA	TRBJ1-2	CASSGGPGPSYGYTF	TGTGCCAGCAGCGGGGGACCCGGACCGAGCTATGGCTACACCTTC
TRBV27	NA	TRBD2	TRBJ2-1	CASSLFHPGSGGYNEQFF	TGTGCCAGCAGTTTATTTCACCCTGGTAGCGGGGGCTACAATGAGCAGTTCTTC
TRBV4-3	NA	TRBD2	TRBJ2-5	CASSQEGRGGARETQYF	TGCGCCAGCAGCCAAGAGGGACGGGGGGGGGCCAGGGAGACCCAGTACTTC
TRBV2	NA	NA	TRBJ1-5	CASSVEGQQPQHF	TGTGCCAGCAGTGTGGAGGGGCAACAGCCCCAGCATTTT
TRBV7-2	NA	NA	TRBJ1-4	CASSSGGSNEKLFF	TGTGCCAGCAGCTCGGGGGGGTCAAATGAAAAACTGTTTTTT
TRBV30	NA	NA	TRBJ1-3	CAWGGLLRSGNTIYF	TGTGCCTGGGGGGGACTTCTGCGCTCTGGAAACACCATATATTTT
TRBV7-5	NA	NA	TRBJ2-7	CARSPGQGLYEQYF	TGTGCCAGAAGCCCCGGACAGGGTCTCTACGAGCAGTACTTC
TRBV30	NA	NA	TRBJ1-5	CAWSVMGHQPQHF	TGTGCCTGGAGTGTAATGGGGCACCAGCCCCAGCATTTT
TRBV19	NA	NA	TRBJ1-5	CASSNAALYNQPQHF	TGTGCCAGTAGTAATGCGGCACTTTATAATCAGCCCCAGCATTTT